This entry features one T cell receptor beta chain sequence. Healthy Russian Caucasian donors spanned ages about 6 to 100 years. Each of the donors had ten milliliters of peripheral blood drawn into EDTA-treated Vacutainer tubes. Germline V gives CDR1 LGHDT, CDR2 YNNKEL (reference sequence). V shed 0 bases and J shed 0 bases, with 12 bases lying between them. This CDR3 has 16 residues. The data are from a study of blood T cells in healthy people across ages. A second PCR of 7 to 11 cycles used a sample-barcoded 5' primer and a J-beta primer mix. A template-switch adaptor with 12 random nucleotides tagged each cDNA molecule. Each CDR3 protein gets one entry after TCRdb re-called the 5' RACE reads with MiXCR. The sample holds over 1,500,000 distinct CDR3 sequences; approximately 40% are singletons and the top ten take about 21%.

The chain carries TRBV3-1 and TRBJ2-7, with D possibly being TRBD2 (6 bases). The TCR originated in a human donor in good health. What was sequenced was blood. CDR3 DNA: TGTGCCAGCAGCCAAGAGGGCGGGGTAACCTCCTACGAGCAGTACTTC. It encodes CASSQEGGVTSYEQYF.